These T cell receptor beta chains were read from a single sample in a study of blood T cell repertoires in COVID-19. The assay was immunoSEQ multiplex PCR, and TCRdb's table has in-frame clones only and misses some. The sample carries more than 300,000 clones, 83% recorded once. The specimen sequenced was PBMCs or T cells enriched from blood (not recorded which). All receptors come from a woman aged 45-59 years who had recovered from COVID-19. CDR3s include the opening cysteine and the closing phenylalanine or tryptophan. D genes are given only for firm matches. Expanded clones get a size class; other rows say once, few or many, or leave the size out.

TGTGCCAGCAGTTACAAAAAAATCCGGGACAGTTACGAGCAGTACTTC | CASSYKKIRDSYEQYF | TRBD1 | - | TRBJ2-7 | TRBV6-2/TRBV6-3
TGTGCCAGCAGCTTAGATGGCAGGAACGAAGCTTTCTTT | CASSLDGRNEAFF | - | - | TRBJ1-1 | TRBV11-2
TGTGCCAGCCGGACTAGTAGAGACGAGCAGTACTTC | CASRTSRDEQYF | TRBD2 | - | TRBJ2-7 | TRBV2
TGTGCCAGACTACGGACACCTAGCGAGCAGTACTTC | CARLRTPSEQYF | - | few | TRBJ2-7 | TRBV19
TGTGCCAGCAGCTTAGTGCCCCCAGGCTATGGCTACACCTTC | CASSLVPPGYGYTF | - | once | TRBJ1-2 | TRBV7-9
TGTGCCAGCAGCCCTCGACACAACACTGAAGCTTTCTTT | CASSPRHNTEAFF | - | - | TRBJ1-1 | TRBV9
TGTGCCAGCAGCTTAGCCCAGCGGGAAGCCACAGATACGCAGTATTTT | CASSLAQREATDTQYF | TRBD2 | once | TRBJ2-3 | TRBV7-9
TGTGCCAGGGGGGGAGGACGAACCACCTACGAGCAGTACTTC | CARGGGRTTYEQYF | - | - | TRBJ2-7 | TRBV19
TGCGCCAGCAGCTTGGTCCGCTCCCGAGTCTTCTCCAATGAGCAGTTCTTC | CASSLVRSRVFSNEQFF | - | - | TRBJ2-1 | TRBV4-1
TGTGCCAGCAGTTTAGGGGGACAACAAGAGACCCAGTACTTC | CASSLGGQQETQYF | - | - | TRBJ2-5 | TRBV28
TGTGCCTGGAGTGTACAGGGGGGGAGCTCCTATAATTCACCCCTCCACTTT | CAWSVQGGSSYNSPLHF | TRBD1 | - | TRBJ1-6 | TRBV30
TGTGCCAGCAGCCTTGGGACTAGCAGTGCTTCGGGCGATGAGCAGTTCTTC | CASSLGTSSASGDEQFF | TRBD2 | - | TRBJ2-1 | TRBV11-3
TGTGCCAGCAGCCCTTATTCTGCTGGACTAGCGGACTCCCAAGAGACCCAGTACTTC | CASSPYSAGLADSQETQYF | TRBD2 | - | TRBJ2-5 | TRBV4-2
TGTGCCAGCAGCTTAACAGCTGAAGCTTTCTTT | CASSLTAEAFF | - | - | TRBJ1-1 | TRBV7-9
TGCAGCGTTGAAGTGGTCTTCGCGGGACAGGGGGCGTCGTTAAACTATGGCTACACCTTC | CSVEVVFAGQGASLNYGYTF | TRBD1 | - | TRBJ1-2 | TRBV29-1
TGTGCCAGCAGCCCCGGCGGGGGTAACTATGGCTACACCTTC | CASSPGGGNYGYTF | - | - | TRBJ1-2 | TRBV7-9
TGTGCCAGCAGCTTAACAGCGGGAGAAGCTAGCTTTTCCTACAATGAGCAGTTCTTC | CASSLTAGEASFSYNEQFF | TRBD2 | - | TRBJ2-1 | TRBV7-3
TGTGCCAGCAGCCGCGGGAGAGCGGAGACCCAGTACTTC | CASSRGRAETQYF | TRBD2 | - | TRBJ2-5 | TRBV4-2
TGTGCCAGCAGTGCAACAGGTTTCACTGAAGCTTTCTTT | CASSATGFTEAFF | - | - | TRBJ1-1 | TRBV25-1
TGTGCCAGCAGCCACGCGAGCTCCTATAATTCACCCCTCCACTTT | CASSHASSYNSPLHF | - | - | TRBJ1-6 | TRBV7-2
TGTGCCAGCAGCCGACTACTAGGCCGGGGAGAGACCCAGTACTTC | CASSRLLGRGETQYF | - | - | TRBJ2-5 | TRBV7-9
TGCGCCAGCAGCTTGGCCCCACGGACAAACACTGAAGCTTTCTTT | CASSLAPRTNTEAFF | - | - | TRBJ1-1 | TRBV5-1
TGTGCCAGCAGTGACTCGACCTCTAGCGGCCAGTACCAAGAGACCCAGTACTTC | CASSDSTSSGQYQETQYF | TRBD2 | - | TRBJ2-5 | TRBV6-4